This T cell receptor (beta chain) was captured in a study of cytomegalovirus exposure and HLA in healthy donors. Study-level results: For most TCR sequences rarity was the rule, although some public TCRs occurred in many donors.

Here immunoSEQ multiplex PCR was the method, and the copy in TCRdb shows in-frame clones only, minus some. The sample contains approximately 210,000 clones, roughly 86% of which appear only once. As for this clone: Its antigen remains unidentified.

This clonotype was sampled from a young woman in good health and CMV-seronegative. Sample: PBMCs.

The CDR3 reads CASPRYDPALSEETQYF. CDR3 coding DNA: TGTGCCAGCCCTAGGTATGACCCCGCCTTAAGTGAAGAGACCCAGTACTTC. The rearrangement uses TRBV27 and TRBJ2-5; no clear D gene. Germline values: CDR1 MNHEY, CDR2 SMNVEV (reference sequence). This CDR3 is 17 amino acids long. V lost 8 bases to trimming and J lost 3 bases, with 25 bases between them.